This TCR beta chain was captured by sequencing in a study of blood T cell repertoires in COVID-19 (TCRdb year 2020). About the study as a whole: The collaborator samples originated in the United States, Italy and Spain and spanned the acute and convalescent phases of COVID-19. Deeply sampled blood TCRbeta repertoires from subjects exposed to, actively infected with, or recovered from COVID-19 were included in the dataset. Sample metadata almost always included a de-identified subject ID, COVID-19 status, age in years and sex. The material from the prospective study consisted of cDNA or gDNA derived from T cells, B-cell-depleted T cells, or PBMCs. Samples came from the ongoing ImmuneRACE study (first 160 participants) plus 1,254 subjects from 6 global collaborators. A freely available public database, intended as a resource for researchers studying the immune response to SARS-CoV-2, is where the repertoires were released. Where HLA class I and class II types were available, the types were taken from metadata supplied by the sample provider, not from assay-based typing. Here is what the overall study found, with its caveats: Clinical and demographic metadata were provided uncurated, with the amount varying by source and participant.

The immunoSEQ Assay, a bias-controlled multiplex PCR, was used to amplify TCRbeta CDR3 regions from genomic DNA. As for the authors' bioinformatics: The number of nucleated cells in each sample was estimated by amplification of reference gene primers within the assay. Sequence reads were collapsed and filtered to measure the absolute abundance of every unique TCRbeta CDR3 rearrangement. Productive Simpson clonality was computed per sample as the square root of Simpson's diversity index over productive rearrangements. TCRdb retrieved this table from immuneACCESS and kept in-frame rearrangements only. Not all clones are present; in checked studies, unresolved V genes account for under half, and no reason is known for the remainder. The D gene and trimming were derived from the DNA, and the V and J assignments and clone size from that table. Counted in this sample were some 290,000 clones; around 90% of them appeared once. Of the sample, about 2% is held by the ten largest clones.

CDR1 is given as KGHSH and CDR2 as LQKENI, both from the germline V gene. V drops 1 base and J drops 1 base, leaving 7 bases in between. The CDR3 holds 14 amino acids from the cysteine to the phenylalanine. Solely the CDR3 DNA is kept, with 42 bases framed from the first base. Remarks on this clone: Its antigen has not been determined. No per-base quality is available; no much larger clone lies one base away.

In the prospective study, participants were about 18 to 89 years old, resided in about two dozen geographic areas of the United States, and were enrolled through a virtual design. To assign participants to cohorts, the prospective study relied on clinical history that participants themselves reported in a screening survey and a study questionnaire. Mobile phlebotomists in the prospective study collected whole blood, serum and a nasopharyngeal or oropharyngeal swab from every participant. Prospective study participants could optionally give additional blood draws and questionnaires over a roughly two-month period. Before DNA extraction, prospective study blood samples were shipped either frozen or at room temperature.

The sequence derives from a woman aged 40 to 55 with acute COVID-19. The sequencing input was PBMCs or T cells enriched from blood (not recorded which). Rearrangement joined TRBV18 to TRBJ1-2; the D gene is unclear. The sequence in DNA is TGTGCCAGCTCACCACTTGTCGTTAACTATGGCTACACCTTC. It is translated as CASSPLVVNYGYTF.